These T cell receptor beta chains were read from a single sample in a study of CD8+ T cells in alopecia areata. Produced via immunoSEQ multiplex PCR; TCRdb's table is partial and in-frame only. The table has some 200,000 clones, 60% seen once; the top ten hold about 3.5%. This sample comprised CD4+ T cells sorted from blood, obtained at week 4, from a patient treated with tofacitinib. The receptor set was obtained from a human donor with alopecia areata. Each CDR3 is given with its conserved first and last residue. A D gene is named only where the DNA matches it firmly. Where a row states a size, it is once, few, many or the class of an expanded clone; other rows omit it.

size	V	J	D	CDR3	DNA
few	TRBV7-2	TRBJ2-3	TRBD2	CASSGSGGRTDTQYF	TGTGCCAGCAGCGGTAGCGGGGGCCGCACAGATACGCAGTATTTT
-	TRBV28	TRBJ2-2	TRBD2	CASSLTGLASTGELFF	TGTGCCAGCAGCTTGACCGGACTAGCGAGTACCGGGGAGCTGTTTTTT
-	TRBV15	TRBJ1-5	TRBD1	CATSRDRAGRGLWQPQHF	TGTGCCACCAGCAGAGATAGAGCGGGCAGGGGGCTATGGCAGCCCCAGCATTTT
-	TRBV5-4	TRBJ2-7	-	CASSLKGGTATYEQYF	TGTGCCAGCAGCTTGAAGGGGGGGACAGCTACCTACGAGCAGTACTTC
-	TRBV29-1	TRBJ2-3	-	CSVSDTQYF	TGCAGCGTTTCAGATACGCAGTATTTT
-	TRBV7-9	TRBJ1-5	-	CATSGLGSNQPQHF	TGTGCCACCTCGGGATTGGGGAGCAATCAGCCCCAGCATTTT
-	TRBV7-6	TRBJ2-3	-	CASSLSPVGDTQYF	TGTGCCAGCAGCTTATCCCCGGTCGGAGATACGCAGTATTTT
-	TRBV30	TRBJ1-1	-	CAWIDRRTLNTEAFF	TGTGCCTGGATTGACAGGCGCACCTTGAACACTGAAGCTTTCTTT
-	TRBV6-1	TRBJ2-1	-	CASSEIQRGGRSHNEQFF	TGTGCCAGCAGTGAAATACAGCGTGGGGGACGAAGCCACAATGAGCAGTTCTTC
many	TRBV30	TRBJ2-7	-	CAWTSSRDGMYEQYF	TGTGCCTGGACCTCAAGCCGGGACGGTATGTACGAGCAGTACTTC
-	TRBV7-8	TRBJ2-7	-	CASSSTTAYEQYF	TGTGCCAGCAGCTCCACCACCGCCTACGAGCAGTACTTC
-	TRBV7-9	TRBJ2-7	TRBD1	CASRSDRGSSYEQYF	TGTGCCAGCAGGTCTGACAGGGGGAGCTCCTACGAGCAGTACTTC
once	TRBV2	TRBJ1-5	TRBD1	CASRATGGTRYSNQPQHF	TGTGCCAGCAGAGCGACAGGGGGCACACGGTATAGCAATCAGCCCCAGCATTTT
-	TRBV4-1	TRBJ1-2	TRBD1	CASSQAGQGDGYTF	TGCGCCAGCAGCCAAGCCGGACAGGGTGATGGCTACACCTTC
-	TRBV5-1	TRBJ1-1	TRBD1	CASSRGQMNTEAFF	TGCGCCAGCAGCAGGGGACAGATGAACACTGAAGCTTTCTTT
-	TRBV18	TRBJ1-2	-	CASSQYAEVEYYGYTF	TGTGCCAGCTCACAATACGCCGAGGTGGAATACTATGGCTACACCTTC
-	TRBV29-1	TRBJ1-1	-	CSVEWQMSPEAFF	TGCAGCGTTGAATGGCAAATGAGTCCTGAAGCTTTCTTT
-	TRBV30	TRBJ1-2	TRBD1	CAWRDRGHGGYTF	TGTGCCTGGAGGGACAGGGGGCACGGGGGCTACACCTTC
-	TRBV5-4	TRBJ2-3	TRBD1	CASSFDRGLTDTQYF	TGTGCCAGCAGCTTTGACAGGGGGCTCACAGATACGCAGTATTTT
-	TRBV10-3	TRBJ2-7	TRBD2	CATKGVAGVTYEQYF	TGTGCCACCAAAGGGGTAGCGGGGGTAACCTACGAGCAGTACTTC
-	TRBV29-1	TRBJ2-7	TRBD2	CSVFAGGGIRSYEQYF	TGCAGCGTTTTCGCGGGGGGTGGAATTAGGAGCTACGAGCAGTACTTC
few	TRBV28	TRBJ1-5	-	CASSLKGRSNQPQHF	TGTGCCAGCAGTTTGAAGGGGCGAAGCAATCAGCCCCAGCATTTT
-	TRBV29-1	TRBJ2-2	-	CSVEGGGYTGELFF	TGCAGCGTTGAGGGCGGGGGCTACACCGGGGAGCTGTTTTTT
-	TRBV5-6	TRBJ2-7	-	CASSYLGGGEGSYEQYF	TGTGCCAGCAGCTACCTCGGCGGGGGCGAGGGGTCCTACGAGCAGTACTTC
-	TRBV5-1	TRBJ1-1	-	CASSQEDSLNTEAFF	TGCGCCAGCAGCCAGGAAGACAGCTTGAACACTGAAGCTTTCTTT
-	TRBV29-1	TRBJ2-7	-	CSVGERYEQYF	TGCAGCGTTGGAGAGCGGTACGAGCAGTACTTC
-	TRBV6-5	TRBJ1-5	-	CASRGGISQPQHF	TGTGCCAGCAGGGGGGGGATCAGTCAGCCCCAGCATTTT
-	TRBV5-1	TRBJ2-4	TRBD1	CASSSGQAQGNIQYF	TGCGCCAGCAGCTCAGGACAGGCCCAGGGAAACATTCAGTACTTC
-	TRBV4-3	TRBJ1-2	-	CASSRAMGGIYGYTF	TGCGCCAGCAGCCGCGCCATGGGTGGAATTTATGGCTACACCTTC
-	TRBV30	TRBJ2-7	-	CAWSAGTFYEQYF	TGTGCCTGGAGCGCCGGGACCTTCTACGAGCAGTACTTC
-	TRBV27	TRBJ1-2	-	CASSARAGTGYTF	TGTGCCAGCAGTGCCCGGGCGGGGACTGGCTACACCTTC
few	TRBV7-3	TRBJ2-7	TRBD1	CASSSTGGEQYF	TGTGCCAGCAGCTCAACAGGGGGAGAGCAGTACTTC
-	TRBV15	TRBJ2-6	-	CATSRVGSGANVLTF	TGTGCCACCAGCAGAGTAGGGTCCGGGGCCAACGTCCTGACTTTC
-	TRBV7-7	TRBJ2-1	TRBD2	CASSALLSGGANEQFF	TGTGCTAGCAGCGCCCTACTGAGCGGGGGGGCCAATGAGCAGTTCTTC
-	TRBV5-1	TRBJ2-3	-	CASSITRDTQYF	TGCGCCAGCAGCATTACTCGGGATACGCAGTATTTT
few	TRBV29-1	TRBJ1-1	TRBD1	CSLDRGAVNTEAFF	TGCAGCCTCGACAGGGGTGCGGTAAACACTGAAGCTTTCTTT
-	TRBV7-6	TRBJ2-3	-	CASSLAGELDTQYF	TGTGCCAGCAGCTTAGCGGGGGAGCTGGATACGCAGTATTTT
few	TRBV7-9	TRBJ2-7	-	CASSLRGPYEQYF	TGTGCCAGCAGCTTAAGGGGACCCTACGAGCAGTACTTC
-	TRBV30	TRBJ1-5	TRBD1	CAWRDRTSNQPQHF	TGTGCCTGGAGGGACAGGACTAGCAATCAGCCCCAGCATTTT